There are many counts of the clone carrying this TCR beta chain. Its cognate antigen is unknown. The TCR beta CDR3 regions underwent amplification using RNA transcripts as the source. The HTBI set primed first-round TCR CDR3 RT-PCR. In TCRdb, the multiplex PCR reads were re-called with MiXCR into one record per CDR3 protein. Of 300,000 to 400,000 distinct CDR3 sequences listed, approximately 14% were seen once; the top ten hold more than 9.5%. In germline, CDR1 is MNHEY, CDR2 SMNVEV (reference sequence). The length of the CDR3 is 15 residues. V trimming: 4 bases; J trimming: 1 base; junction bases outside the gene matches: 4. The data originate from a study of T cells in Graves' hyperthyroidism and ophthalmopathy. General study points: Most expanded thyroid clonotypes above 0.001 recurred in blood. Ophthalmopathy was predicted by the model a median of 6.5 months ahead of onset.

Not enrolled were patients with uncontrolled infection, other autoimmune disease, pregnancy or lactation. Material for sequencing was blood. The sequence came from a woman aged 55-69 years with Graves' hyperthyroidism. The chain uses TRBV27 and TRBJ1-1; 9 positions agree with TRBD1. The CDR3 DNA reads as TGTGCCAGCAGTTCACCGGGACAGGGGAACACTGAAGCTTTCTTT. Protein product: CASSSPGQGNTEAFF.